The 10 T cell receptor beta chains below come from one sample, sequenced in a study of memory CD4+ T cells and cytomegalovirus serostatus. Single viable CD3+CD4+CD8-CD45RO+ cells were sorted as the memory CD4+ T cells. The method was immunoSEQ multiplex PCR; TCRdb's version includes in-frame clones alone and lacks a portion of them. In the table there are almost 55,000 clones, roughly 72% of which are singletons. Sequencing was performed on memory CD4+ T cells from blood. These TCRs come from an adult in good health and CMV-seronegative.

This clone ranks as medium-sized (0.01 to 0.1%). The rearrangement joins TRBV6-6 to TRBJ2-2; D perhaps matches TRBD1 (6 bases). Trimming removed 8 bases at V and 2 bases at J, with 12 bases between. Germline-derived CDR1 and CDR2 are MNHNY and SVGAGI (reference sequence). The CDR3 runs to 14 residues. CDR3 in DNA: TGTGCCAGCCCCCGGACAGTAAACACCGGGGAGCTGTTTTTT. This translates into CASPRTVNTGELFF.

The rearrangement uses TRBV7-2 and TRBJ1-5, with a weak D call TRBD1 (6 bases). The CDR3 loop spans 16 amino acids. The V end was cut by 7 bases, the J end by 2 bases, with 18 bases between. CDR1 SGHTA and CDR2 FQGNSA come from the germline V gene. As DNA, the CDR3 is TGTGCCAGCACCCCTGGGGGGCGGTGGGGCAATCAGCCCCAGCATTTT. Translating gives CASTPGGRWGNQPQHF. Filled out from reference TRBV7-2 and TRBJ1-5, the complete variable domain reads GAGVSQSPSNKVTEKGKDVELRCDPISGHTALYWYRQSLGQGLEFLIYFQGNSAPDKSGLPSDRFSAERTGGSVSTLTIQRTQQEDSAVYLCASTPGGRWGNQPQHFGDGTRLSIL.

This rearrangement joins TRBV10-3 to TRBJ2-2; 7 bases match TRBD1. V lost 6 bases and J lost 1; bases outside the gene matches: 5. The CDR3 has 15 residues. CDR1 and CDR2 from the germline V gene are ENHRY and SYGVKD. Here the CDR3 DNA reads TGTGCCATCAGCAGGGCAGGGGGGAACACCGGGGAGCTGTTTTTT. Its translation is CAISRAGGNTGELFF.

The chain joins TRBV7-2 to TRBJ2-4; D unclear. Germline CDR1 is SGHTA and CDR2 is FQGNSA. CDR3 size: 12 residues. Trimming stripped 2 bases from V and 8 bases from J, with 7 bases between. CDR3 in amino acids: CASSLYSDIQYF. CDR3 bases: TGTGCCAGCAGCTTATATTCCGACATTCAGTACTTC.

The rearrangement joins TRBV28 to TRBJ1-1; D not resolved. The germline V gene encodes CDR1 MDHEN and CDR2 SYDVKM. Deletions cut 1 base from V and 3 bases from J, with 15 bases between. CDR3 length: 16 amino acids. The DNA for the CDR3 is TGTGCCAGCAGTTTATTCAGCTCTAGATATTACACTGAAGCTTTCTTT. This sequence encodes CASSLFSSRYYTEAFF. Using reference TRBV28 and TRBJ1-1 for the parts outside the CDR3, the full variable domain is DVKVTQSSRYLVKRTGEKVFLECVQDMDHENMFWYRQDPGLGLRLIYFSYDVKMKEKGDIPEGYSVSREKKERFSLILESASTNQTSMYLCASSLFSSRYYTEAFFGQGTRLTVV.

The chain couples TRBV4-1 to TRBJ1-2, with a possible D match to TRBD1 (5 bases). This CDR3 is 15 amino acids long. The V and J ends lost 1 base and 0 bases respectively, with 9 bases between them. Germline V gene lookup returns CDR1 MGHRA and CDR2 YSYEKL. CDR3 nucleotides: TGCGCCAGCAGCCAAGTGGACAACCCTAACTATGGCTACACCTTC. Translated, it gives CASSQVDNPNYGYTF.

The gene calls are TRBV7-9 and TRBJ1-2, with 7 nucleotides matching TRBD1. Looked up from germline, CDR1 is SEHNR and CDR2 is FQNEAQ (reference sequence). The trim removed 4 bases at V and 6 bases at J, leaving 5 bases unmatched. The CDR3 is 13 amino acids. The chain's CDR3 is CASSYTGEHGYTF. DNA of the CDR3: TGTGCCAGCAGCTACACAGGGGAACATGGCTACACCTTC.

The CDR3 loop reads CASSPRTSGDGELFF. Here the CDR3 DNA reads TGTGCCAGCTCACCAAGAACTAGCGGTGACGGGGAGCTGTTTTTT. The genes are TRBV18 and TRBJ2-2; 8 positions match TRBD2. The CDR3 covers 15 residues. The V and J ends lost 2 bases and 7 bases, in that order; junction bases with no gene match: 6. Germline assignment: CDR1 KGHSH and CDR2 LQKENI.

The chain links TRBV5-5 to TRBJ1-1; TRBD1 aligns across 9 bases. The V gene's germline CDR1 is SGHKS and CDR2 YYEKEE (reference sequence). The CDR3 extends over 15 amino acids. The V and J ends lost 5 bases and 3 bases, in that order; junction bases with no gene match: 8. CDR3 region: CASSGTGIWDTEAFF. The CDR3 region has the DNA TGTGCCAGCAGTGGGACAGGGATTTGGGACACTGAAGCTTTCTTT. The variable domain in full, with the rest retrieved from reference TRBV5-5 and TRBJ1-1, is DAGVTQSPTHLIKTRGQQVTLRCSPISGHKSVSWYQQVLGQGPQFIFQYYEKEERGRGNFPDRFSARQFPNYSSELNVNALLLGDSALYLCASSGTGIWDTEAFFGQGTRLTVV.

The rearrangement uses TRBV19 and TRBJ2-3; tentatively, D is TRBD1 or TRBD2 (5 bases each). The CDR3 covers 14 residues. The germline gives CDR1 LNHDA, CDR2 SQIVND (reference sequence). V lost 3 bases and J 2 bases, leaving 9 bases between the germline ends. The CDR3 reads CASSIGAATDTQYF. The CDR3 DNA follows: TGTGCCAGTAGTATCGGGGCCGCCACAGATACGCAGTATTTT.